Listed here is a single TCR beta chain. The data originate from a study of cytomegalovirus exposure and HLA in healthy donors. The CDR3 contains 13 residues. The V end was cut by 0 bases, the J end by 8 bases, with 10 bases between. CDR1 and CDR2 from the germline V gene are LNHDA and SQIVND (reference sequence). A multiplex PCR was run with 60 Vbeta primers and 13 Jbeta primers. The method was immunoSEQ multiplex PCR; TCRdb's version includes in-frame clones alone and lacks a portion of them. The sample has 69,000 or so clones, roughly 71% seen once; the top ten hold approximately 10%. The rearrangement links TRBV19 to TRBJ1-2; D remains unclear. The source is an older woman in good health and CMV-seropositive. Material: PBMCs. The CDR3 reads CASSIDRRAGYTF. Here the CDR3 DNA reads TGTGCCAGTAGTATAGATCGGAGGGCCGGCTACACCTTC.